Presented here are 10 T cell receptor beta chains from one specimen sequenced in a study of tumor-infiltrating lymphocytes in primary liver carcinoma. The blood RNA (from unsorted whole blood) was obtained, and germline DNA was also extracted. Reverse transcription of roughly 0.45 ug total RNA with a constant-region primer produced TCR beta cDNA. Library construction for TCR beta comprised three nested multiplex PCR rounds performed with slightly modified ARM-PCR. With TRBV1-TRBV30 forward primers and a C-beta reverse primer, the first two PCR rounds were run for around 10 cycles each. Each CDR3 protein gets one entry after TCRdb re-called the multiplex PCR reads with MiXCR. The sample lists some 320,000 distinct CDR3 sequences, more than 55% occurring once. Sequencing was carried out using peripheral blood. Receptors were obtained from a man in his forties or fifties with primary liver carcinoma and hepatitis B virus infection.

V and J are TRBV29-1 and TRBJ2-1, with TRBD2 matching over 9 bases. V lost 3 bases and J lost 10; bases outside the gene matches: 13. CDR3 size: 15 residues. Germline CDR1 reads SQVTM; CDR2 reads ANQGSEA. The CDR3: CSVEEVGGRAFEQFF. CDR3 coding DNA: TGCAGCGTTGAGGAAGTCGGCGGGAGGGCCTTCGAGCAGTTCTTC.

The rearrangement joins TRBV6-1 to TRBJ1-1; 7 bases align to TRBD1. Germline values: CDR1 MNHNS, CDR2 SASEGT. The length of the CDR3 is 15 residues. The V gene end was trimmed by 6 bases and the J gene end by 4 bases; junction bases not matched to a gene: 11. CDR3 amino acids: CASRLFRDSITEAFF. Here the CDR3 DNA reads TGTGCCAGCAGGCTCTTCCGGGACAGTATCACTGAAGCTTTCTTT.

A word on this clonotype: Being one base from a much bigger clone, this may be a read error. The chain uses TRBV6-2 or TRBV6-3 and TRBJ2-1; TRBD2 might be the D (5 bases). Germline-derived CDR1 and CDR2 are MNHEY and SVGEGT. The CDR3 contains 11 residues. Here the CDR3 DNA reads TGTGTCAGCTCTGTCCTACGGGGGCAGTTCTTC. Translating gives CVSSVLRGQFF.

Points on this clonotype: With a much larger clone just one base away, this may be a read error. The chain is built from TRBV4-3 and TRBJ2-1; 7 nucleotides line up with TRBD2. This CDR3 contains 16 residues. Germline loops: CDR1 LGHNA, CDR2 YSLEER. CDR3 sequence reads: CANSQETRLASHEQFF. The CDR3 DNA is TGCGCCAACAGCCAAGAGACCAGACTAGCTTCCCATGAGCAGTTCTTC.

On this clonotype: This may be a read error, as it is one base from a much larger clone. Written as DNA, the CDR3 is TGTGCCAGCAATGCTTTTGACGGATCGAGTACTGAAGCTTTCTTT. Translation gives CASNAFDGSSTEAFF. J is TRBJ1-1 and V is TRBV6-1; no reliable D call. The germline V and J ends were trimmed by 7 bases and 5 bases, with 20 bases remaining between them. Germline values: CDR1 MNHNS, CDR2 SASEGT. CDR3 length: 15 residues.

This chain links TRBV10-3 with TRBJ2-2; D could derive from TRBD1 or TRBD2 (5 bases each). The CDR3 is made up of 13 amino acids. Germline V gene sequence: CDR1 ENHRY, CDR2 SYGVKD. V lost 8 bases, J lost 7 bases, and 14 bases lay in between. The CDR3 spells CAIDRDLDGELFF. CDR3 sequence (DNA): TGTGCCATCGATCGGGACCTTGACGGGGAGCTGTTTTTT.

This clonotype was observed a few times. CDR3 DNA: TGCGCCAGCAGCCAGACAGGAAATGAAAAACTGTTTTTT. Its translation: CASSQTGNEKLFF. J is TRBJ1-4 and V is TRBV5-1; perhaps TRBD1 as D (6 bases). V gave up 4 bases and J gave up 5 bases, with 9 bases separating them. CDR1 is SGHRS and CDR2 is YFSETQ in the germline V gene. This CDR3 has 13 residues. The variable domain in full, with the rest retrieved from reference TRBV5-1 and TRBJ1-4, is KAGVTQTPRYLIKTRGQQVTLSCSPISGHRSVSWYQQTPGQGLQFLFEYFSETQRNKGNFPGRFSGRQFSNSRSEMNVSTLELGDSALYLCASSQTGNEKLFFGSGTQLSVL.

Comment on this clonotype: A read error may be the cause here, since a much bigger clone is one base away. V usage is TRBV6-2 or TRBV6-3 and J usage is TRBJ2-2, with D perhaps matching TRBD2 (5 bases). With 2 bases removed from V and 5 bases from J, the gap between germline ends came to 12 bases. CDR1 and CDR2 from the germline V gene are MNHEY and SVGEGT. The CDR3 has 15 residues. CDR3 DNA sequence: TGTGCCAGCAGTTACGAGGGTCTCAGTACCGGGGAGCTGTTTTTT. Its translation: CASSYEGLSTGELFF.

The chain carries TRBV24-1 and TRBJ2-1, with 14 bases identical to TRBD2. The CDR3 is 19 amino acids. The germline CDR1 and CDR2 sequences are KGHDR and SFDVKD. J gave up 5 bases and V 0 bases, and 8 bases lay outside the gene matches. CDR3 in amino acids: CATSDLGTSGRGSHNEQFF. The CDR3 nucleotides are TGTGCCACCAGTGATTTGGGGACTAGCGGGAGAGGGTCCCACAATGAGCAGTTCTTC.

As concerns this clonotype: Because it lacks the conserved phenylalanine or tryptophan at the end, this CDR3 is likely a read error. V is TRBV11-1 and J is TRBJ2-1, with 8 bases matching TRBD1. V gave up 4 bases and J gave up 9 bases; unmatched junction bases: 8. Germline CDR1 SGHAT, CDR2 FQDESV (reference sequence). CDR3 length: 14 amino acids. CDR3 sequence reads: CASSSGAGGGEQFL. The CDR3 DNA reads TGTGCCAGCAGCTCCGGGGCAGGGGGCGGTGAGCAGTTCCTC.